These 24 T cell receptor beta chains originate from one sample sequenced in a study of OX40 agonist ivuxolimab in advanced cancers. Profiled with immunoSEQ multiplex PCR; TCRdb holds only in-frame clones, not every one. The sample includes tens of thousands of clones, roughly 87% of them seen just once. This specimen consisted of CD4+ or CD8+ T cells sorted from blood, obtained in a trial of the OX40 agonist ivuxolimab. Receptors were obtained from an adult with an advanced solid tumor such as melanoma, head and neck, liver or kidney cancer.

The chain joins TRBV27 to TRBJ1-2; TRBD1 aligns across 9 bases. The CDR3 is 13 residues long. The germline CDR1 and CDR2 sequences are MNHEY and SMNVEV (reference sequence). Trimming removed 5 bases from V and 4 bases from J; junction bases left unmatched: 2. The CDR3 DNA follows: TGTGCCAGCAGTGGGACAGGGACCTATGGCTACACCTTC. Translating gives CASSGTGTYGYTF.

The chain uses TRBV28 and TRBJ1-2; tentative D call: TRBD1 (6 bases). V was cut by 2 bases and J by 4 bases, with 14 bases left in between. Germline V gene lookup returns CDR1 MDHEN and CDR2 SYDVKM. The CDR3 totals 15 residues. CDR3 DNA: TGTGCCAGCAGTTTAGGGCAGGGGAGGGTCTATGGCTACACCTTC. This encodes CASSLGQGRVYGYTF.

The CDR3 reads CASSLGLAGGPGYIQYF. CDR3 in DNA: TGTGCCAGCAGTTTAGGGCTAGCGGGAGGGCCCGGGTACATTCAGTACTTC. The J gene is TRBJ2-4, the V gene TRBV28; 12 positions agree with TRBD2. CDR1 is MDHEN, CDR2 SYDVKM, per germline. V gave up 2 bases and J gave up 8 bases; unmatched junction bases: 10. The CDR3 has 17 residues.

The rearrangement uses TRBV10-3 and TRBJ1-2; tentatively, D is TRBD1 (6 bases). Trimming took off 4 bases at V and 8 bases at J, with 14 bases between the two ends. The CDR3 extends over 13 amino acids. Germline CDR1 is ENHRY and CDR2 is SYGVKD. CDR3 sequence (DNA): TGTGCCATCAGTGCGGACAGTTCGAGAGGCTACACCTTC. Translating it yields CAISADSSRGYTF.

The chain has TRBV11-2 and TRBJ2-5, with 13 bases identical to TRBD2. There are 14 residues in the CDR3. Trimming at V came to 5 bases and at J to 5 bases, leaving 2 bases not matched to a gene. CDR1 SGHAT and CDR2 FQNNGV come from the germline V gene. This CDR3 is CASSPTSGGETQYF. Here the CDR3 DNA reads TGTGCCAGCAGCCCGACTAGCGGGGGGGAGACCCAGTACTTC.

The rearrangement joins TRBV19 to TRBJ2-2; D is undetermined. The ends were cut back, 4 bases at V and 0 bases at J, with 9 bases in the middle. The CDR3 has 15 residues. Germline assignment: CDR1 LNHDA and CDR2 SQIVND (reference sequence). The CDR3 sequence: CASSSFLANTGELFF. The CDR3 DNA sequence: TGTGCCAGTAGTAGTTTTTTAGCGAACACCGGGGAGCTGTTTTTT.

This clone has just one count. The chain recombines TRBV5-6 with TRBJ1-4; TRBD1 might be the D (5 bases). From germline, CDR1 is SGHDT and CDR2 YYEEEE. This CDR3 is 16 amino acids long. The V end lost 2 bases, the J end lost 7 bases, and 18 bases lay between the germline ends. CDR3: CASSFGTGSKGEKLFF. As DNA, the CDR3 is TGTGCCAGCAGCTTCGGGACGGGGAGTAAGGGTGAAAAACTGTTTTTT. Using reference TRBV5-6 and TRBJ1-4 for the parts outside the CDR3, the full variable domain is DAGVTQSPTHLIKTRGQQVTLRCSPKSGHDTVSWYQQALGQGPQFIFQYYEEEERQRGNFPDRFSGHQFPNYSSELNVNALLLGDSALYLCASSFGTGSKGEKLFFGSGTQLSVL.

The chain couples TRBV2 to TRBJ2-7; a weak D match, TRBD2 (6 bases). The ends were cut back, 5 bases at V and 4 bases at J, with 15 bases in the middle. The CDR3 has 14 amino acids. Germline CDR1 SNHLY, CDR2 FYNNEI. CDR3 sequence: CASSPVSGAYEQYF. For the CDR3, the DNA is TGTGCCAGCAGTCCGGTTAGCGGCGCTTACGAGCAGTACTTC.

CDR3 region: CASSAGLAGGTSTDTQYF. The CDR3, as DNA: TGCGCCAGCAGCGCGGGACTAGCGGGGGGGACTAGCACAGATACGCAGTATTTT. The chain carries TRBV5-1 and TRBJ2-3, with 16 bases identical to TRBD2. This CDR3 spans 18 amino acids. Unmatched junction bases numbered 5, after V lost 4 bases and J lost 0 bases. Germline V CDR1 and CDR2: SGHRS, YFSETQ.

CDR3 nucleotide sequence: TGCAGCGTTGATAAACTAGCGGGGGCGGGAGCTACGCAGTATTTT. Translation gives CSVDKLAGAGATQYF. V and J are TRBV29-1 and TRBJ2-3, with 11 nucleotides matching TRBD2. Germline V gene lookup returns CDR1 SQVTM and CDR2 ANQGSEA. CDR3 length: 15 residues. J was trimmed by 8 bases and V by 3 bases; bases with no gene match: 10.

CDR3 residues: CASSPPSGGAGETQYF. The CDR3 bases are TGTGCCAGCAGCCCCCCTAGCGGGGGGGCGGGGGAGACCCAGTACTTC. The chain is built from TRBV7-2 and TRBJ2-5, with 12 bases aligning to TRBD2. Trimming removed 5 bases from V and 5 bases from J; junction bases left unmatched: 9. Per germline, CDR1 SGHTA and CDR2 FQGNSA. The CDR3 sequence is 16 residues long.

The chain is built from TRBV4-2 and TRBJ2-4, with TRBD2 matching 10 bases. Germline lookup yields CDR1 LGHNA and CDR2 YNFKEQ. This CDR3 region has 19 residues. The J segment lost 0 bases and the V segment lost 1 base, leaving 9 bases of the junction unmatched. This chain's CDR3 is CASSQVGLAEGLAKNIQYF. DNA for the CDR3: TGTGCCAGCAGCCAAGTAGGACTAGCGGAGGGATTAGCCAAAAACATTCAGTACTTC.

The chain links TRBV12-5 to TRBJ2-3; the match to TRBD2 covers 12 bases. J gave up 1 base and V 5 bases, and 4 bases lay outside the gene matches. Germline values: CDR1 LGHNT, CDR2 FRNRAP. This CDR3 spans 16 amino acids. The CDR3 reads CASGATSGSGTDTQYF. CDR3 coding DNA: TGTGCTAGTGGTGCGACTAGCGGGAGTGGCACAGATACGCAGTATTTT.

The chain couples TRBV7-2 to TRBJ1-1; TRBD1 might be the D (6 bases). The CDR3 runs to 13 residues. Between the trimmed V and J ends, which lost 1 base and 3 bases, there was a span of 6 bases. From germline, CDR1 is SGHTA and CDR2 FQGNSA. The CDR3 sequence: CASSLGGHTEAFF. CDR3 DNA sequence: TGTGCCAGCAGCTTAGGGGGGCACACTGAAGCTTTCTTT. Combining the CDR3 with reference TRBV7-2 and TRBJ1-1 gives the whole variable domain GAGVSQSPSNKVTEKGKDVELRCDPISGHTALYWYRQSLGQGLEFLIYFQGNSAPDKSGLPSDRFSAERTGGSVSTLTIQRTQQEDSAVYLCASSLGGHTEAFFGQGTRLTVV.

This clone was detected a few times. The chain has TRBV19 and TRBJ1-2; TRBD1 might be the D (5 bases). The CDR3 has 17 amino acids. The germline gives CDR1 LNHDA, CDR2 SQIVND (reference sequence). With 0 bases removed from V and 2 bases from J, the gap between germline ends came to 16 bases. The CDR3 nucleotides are TGTGCCAGTAGTATAGAGGCTGGATACTGGGGCAACTATGGCTACACCTTC. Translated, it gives CASSIEAGYWGNYGYTF.

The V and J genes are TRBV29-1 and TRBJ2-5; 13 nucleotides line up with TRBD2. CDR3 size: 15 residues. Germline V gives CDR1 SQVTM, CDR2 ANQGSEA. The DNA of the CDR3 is TGCAGGGTCTCAAAGGGACTAGCGGGACGGGAGACCCAGTACTTC. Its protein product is CRVSKGLAGRETQYF.

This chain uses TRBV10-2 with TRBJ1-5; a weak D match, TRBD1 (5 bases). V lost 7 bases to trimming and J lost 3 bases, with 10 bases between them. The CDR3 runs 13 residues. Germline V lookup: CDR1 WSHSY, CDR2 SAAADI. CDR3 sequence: CASTDSDNQPQHF. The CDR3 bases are TGCGCCAGCACCGACAGCGACAATCAGCCCCAGCATTTT.

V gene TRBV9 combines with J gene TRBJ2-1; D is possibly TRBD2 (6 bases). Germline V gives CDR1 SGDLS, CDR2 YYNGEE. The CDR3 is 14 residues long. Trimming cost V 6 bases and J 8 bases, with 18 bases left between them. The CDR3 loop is CASNPGSLKDEQFF. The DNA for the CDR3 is TGTGCCAGCAACCCCGGGAGCCTCAAGGATGAGCAGTTCTTC.

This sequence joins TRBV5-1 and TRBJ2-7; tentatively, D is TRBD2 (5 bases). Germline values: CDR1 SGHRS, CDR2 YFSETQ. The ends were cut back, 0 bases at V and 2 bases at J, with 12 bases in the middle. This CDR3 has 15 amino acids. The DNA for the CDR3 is TGCGCCAGCAGCTTGGCCCCCAGCGGACCCTACGAGCAGTACTTC. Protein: CASSLAPSGPYEQYF.

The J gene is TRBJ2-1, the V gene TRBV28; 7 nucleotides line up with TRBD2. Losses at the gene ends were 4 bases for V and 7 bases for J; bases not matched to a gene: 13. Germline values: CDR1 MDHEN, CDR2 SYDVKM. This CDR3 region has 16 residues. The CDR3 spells CASSSPGAGDGNEQFF. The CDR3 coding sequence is TGTGCCAGCAGTTCCCCGGGCGCGGGAGACGGAAATGAGCAGTTCTTC.

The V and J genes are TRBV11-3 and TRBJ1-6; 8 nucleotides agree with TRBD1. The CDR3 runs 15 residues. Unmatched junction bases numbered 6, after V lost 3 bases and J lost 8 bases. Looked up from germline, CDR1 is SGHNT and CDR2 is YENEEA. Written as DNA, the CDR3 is TGTGCCAGCAGCTTCCGACCGGGACAGGATTCACCCCTCCACTTT. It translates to CASSFRPGQDSPLHF.

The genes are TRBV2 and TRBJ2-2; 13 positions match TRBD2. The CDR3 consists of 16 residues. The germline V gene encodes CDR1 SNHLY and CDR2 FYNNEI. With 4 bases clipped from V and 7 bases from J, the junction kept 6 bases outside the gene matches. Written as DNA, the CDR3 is TGTGCCAGCAGTGTTACTAGCGGGGGGGCTAGCGGGGAGCTGTTTTTT. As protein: CASSVTSGGASGELFF.

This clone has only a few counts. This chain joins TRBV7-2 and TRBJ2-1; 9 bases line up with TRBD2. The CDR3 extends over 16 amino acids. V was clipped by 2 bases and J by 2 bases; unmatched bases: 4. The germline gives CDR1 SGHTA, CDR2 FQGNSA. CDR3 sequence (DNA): TGTGCCAGCAGCTTATTTAGCGGGGGCCCCTACAATGAGCAGTTCTTC. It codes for CASSLFSGGPYNEQFF.

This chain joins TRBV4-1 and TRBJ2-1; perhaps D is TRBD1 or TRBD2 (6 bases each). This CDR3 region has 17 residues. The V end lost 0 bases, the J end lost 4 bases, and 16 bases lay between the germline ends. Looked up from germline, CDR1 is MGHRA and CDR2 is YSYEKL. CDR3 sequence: CASSQDVAGTKYNEQFF. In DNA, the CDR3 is TGCGCCAGCAGCCAAGATGTGGCGGGGACAAAATACAATGAGCAGTTCTTC.